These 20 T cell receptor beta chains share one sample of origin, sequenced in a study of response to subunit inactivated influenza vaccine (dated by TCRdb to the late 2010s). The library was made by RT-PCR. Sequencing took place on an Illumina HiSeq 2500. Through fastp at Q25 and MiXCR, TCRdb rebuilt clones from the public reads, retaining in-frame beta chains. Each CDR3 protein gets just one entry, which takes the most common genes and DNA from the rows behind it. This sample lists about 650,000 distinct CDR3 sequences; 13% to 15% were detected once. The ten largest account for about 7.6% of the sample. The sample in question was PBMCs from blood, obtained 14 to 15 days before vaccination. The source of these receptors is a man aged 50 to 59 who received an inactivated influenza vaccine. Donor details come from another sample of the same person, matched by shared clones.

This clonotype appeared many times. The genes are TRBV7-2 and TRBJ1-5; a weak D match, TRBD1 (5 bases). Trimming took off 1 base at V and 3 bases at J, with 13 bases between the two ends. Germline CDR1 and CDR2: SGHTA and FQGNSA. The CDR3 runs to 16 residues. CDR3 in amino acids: CASSLDFTGYNQPQHF. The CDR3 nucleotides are TGTGCCAGCAGCTTAGATTTCACAGGTTACAATCAGCCCCAGCATTTT.

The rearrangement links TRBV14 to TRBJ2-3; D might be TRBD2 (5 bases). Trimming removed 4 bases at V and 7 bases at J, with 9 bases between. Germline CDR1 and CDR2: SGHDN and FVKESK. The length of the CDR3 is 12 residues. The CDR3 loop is CASSPREHTQYF. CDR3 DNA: TGTGCCAGCAGCCCGAGGGAACATACGCAGTATTTT.

The CDR3 nucleotides read TGCGCCAGCAGAGGGACGAGCGGGAGCAGCGAGCAGTACTTC. Amino acids: CASRGTSGSSEQYF. V gene TRBV5-1 combines with J gene TRBJ2-7; 8 nucleotides agree with TRBD2. This CDR3 is built from 14 residues. Germline-derived CDR1 and CDR2 are SGHRS and YFSETQ. The V gene end was trimmed by 5 bases and the J gene end by 6 bases; junction bases not matched to a gene: 10.

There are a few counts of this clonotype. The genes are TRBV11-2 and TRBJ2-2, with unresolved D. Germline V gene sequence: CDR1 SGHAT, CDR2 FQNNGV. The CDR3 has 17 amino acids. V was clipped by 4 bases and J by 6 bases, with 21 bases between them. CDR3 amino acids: CASSSLTRRRVAGELFF. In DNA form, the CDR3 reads TGTGCCAGCAGCTCATTGACTCGCAGAAGAGTTGCCGGGGAGCTGTTTTTT.

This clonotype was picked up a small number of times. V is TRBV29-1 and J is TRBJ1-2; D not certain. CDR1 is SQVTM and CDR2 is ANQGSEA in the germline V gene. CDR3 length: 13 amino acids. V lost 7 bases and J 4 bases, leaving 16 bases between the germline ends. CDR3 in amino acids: CSGASGRTYGYTF. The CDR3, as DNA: TGCAGCGGTGCATCCGGACGGACCTATGGCTACACCTTC.

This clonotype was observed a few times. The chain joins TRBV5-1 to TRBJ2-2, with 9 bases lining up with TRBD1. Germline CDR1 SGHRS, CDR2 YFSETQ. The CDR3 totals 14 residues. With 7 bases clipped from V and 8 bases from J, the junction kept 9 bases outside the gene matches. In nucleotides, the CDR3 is TGCGCCAGCCAGAAACAGGGGGCGACTGGGGAGCTGTTTTTT. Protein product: CASQKQGATGELFF.

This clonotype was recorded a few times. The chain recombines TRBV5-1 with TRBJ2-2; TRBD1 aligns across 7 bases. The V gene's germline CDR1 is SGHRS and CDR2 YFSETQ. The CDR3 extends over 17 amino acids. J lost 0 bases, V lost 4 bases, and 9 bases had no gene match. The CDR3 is CASSSPKGGANTGELFF. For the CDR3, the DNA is TGCGCCAGCAGCAGCCCAAAAGGGGGCGCGAACACCGGGGAGCTGTTTTTT.

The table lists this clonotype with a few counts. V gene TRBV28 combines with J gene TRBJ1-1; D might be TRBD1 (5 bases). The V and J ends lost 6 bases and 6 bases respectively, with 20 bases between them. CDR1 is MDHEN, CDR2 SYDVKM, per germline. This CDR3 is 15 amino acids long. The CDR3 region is CASSPPSWGFAEAFF. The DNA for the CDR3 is TGTGCCAGCAGCCCCCCTTCGTGGGGGTTTGCTGAAGCTTTCTTT. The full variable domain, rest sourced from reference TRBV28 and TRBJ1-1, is DVKVTQSSRYLVKRTGEKVFLECVQDMDHENMFWYRQDPGLGLRLIYFSYDVKMKEKGDIPEGYSVSREKKERFSLILESASTNQTSMYLCASSPPSWGFAEAFFGQGTRLTVV.

Here the CDR3 DNA reads TGCGCCAGCAGCCAAGATCCCATTTATCAGCCCCAGCATTTT. Translated, it gives CASSQDPIYQPQHF. The rearrangement joins TRBV4-1 to TRBJ1-5; D unresolved. V gave up 0 bases and J gave up 5 bases, with 8 bases separating them. Germline V gives CDR1 MGHRA, CDR2 YSYEKL. The CDR3 is 14 residues long.

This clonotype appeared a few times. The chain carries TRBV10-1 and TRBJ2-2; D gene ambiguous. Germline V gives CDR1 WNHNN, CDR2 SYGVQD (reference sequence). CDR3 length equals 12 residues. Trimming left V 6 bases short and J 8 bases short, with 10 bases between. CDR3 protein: CASSDGGGELFF. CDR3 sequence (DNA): TGCGCCAGCAGCGATGGTGGGGGGGAGCTGTTTTTT.

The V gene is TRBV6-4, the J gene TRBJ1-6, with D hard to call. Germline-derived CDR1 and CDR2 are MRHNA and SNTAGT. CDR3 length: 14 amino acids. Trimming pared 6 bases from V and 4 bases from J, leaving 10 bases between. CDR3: CASREGPYNSPLHF. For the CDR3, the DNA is TGTGCCAGCAGGGAAGGACCGTATAATTCACCCCTCCACTTT.

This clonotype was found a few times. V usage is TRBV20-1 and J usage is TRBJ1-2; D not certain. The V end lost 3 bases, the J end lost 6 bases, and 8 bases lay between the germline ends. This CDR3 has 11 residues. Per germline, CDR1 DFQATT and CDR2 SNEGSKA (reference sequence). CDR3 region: CSASDGDGYTF. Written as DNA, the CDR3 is TGCAGTGCTAGTGACGGGGATGGCTACACCTTC.

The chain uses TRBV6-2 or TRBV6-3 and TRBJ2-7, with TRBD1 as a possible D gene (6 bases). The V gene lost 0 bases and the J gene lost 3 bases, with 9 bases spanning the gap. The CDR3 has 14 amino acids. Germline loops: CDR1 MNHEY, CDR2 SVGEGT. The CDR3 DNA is TGTGCCAGCAGTTACTCCGGGACACACTACGAGCAGTACTTC. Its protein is CASSYSGTHYEQYF.

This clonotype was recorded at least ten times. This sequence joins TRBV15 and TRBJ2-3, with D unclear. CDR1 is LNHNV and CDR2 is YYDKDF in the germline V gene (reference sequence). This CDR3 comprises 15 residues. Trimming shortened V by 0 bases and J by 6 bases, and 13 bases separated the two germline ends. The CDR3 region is CATSRDVGSVDTQYF. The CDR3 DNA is TGTGCCACCAGCAGAGATGTGGGATCGGTGGATACGCAGTATTTT. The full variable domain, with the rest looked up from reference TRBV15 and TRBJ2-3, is DAMVIQNPRYQVTQFGKPVTLSCSQTLNHNVMYWYQQKSSQAPKLLFHYYDKDFNNEADTPDNFQSRRPNTSFCFLDIRSPGLGDTAMYLCATSRDVGSVDTQYFGPGTRLTVL.

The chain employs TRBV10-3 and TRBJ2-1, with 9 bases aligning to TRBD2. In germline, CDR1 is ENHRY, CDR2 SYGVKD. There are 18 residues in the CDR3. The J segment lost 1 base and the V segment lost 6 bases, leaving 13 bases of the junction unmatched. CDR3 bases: TGTGCCATCAGCCCCCTACGAACCGGACTAGCGTCCTACAATGAGCAGTTCTTC. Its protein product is CAISPLRTGLASYNEQFF.

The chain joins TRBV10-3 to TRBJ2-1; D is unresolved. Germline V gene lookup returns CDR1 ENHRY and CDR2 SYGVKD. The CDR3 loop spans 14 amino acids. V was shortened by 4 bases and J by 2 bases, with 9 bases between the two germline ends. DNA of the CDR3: TGTGCCATCAGTGTCGATAGCCCCTACAATGAGCAGTTCTTC. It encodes CAISVDSPYNEQFF.

CDR3 sequence: CASSSTLEQFF. CDR3 DNA: TGTGCCAGCAGTTCCACTCTTGAGCAGTTCTTC. This sequence joins TRBV12-3 or TRBV12-4 and TRBJ2-1; D not resolved. The germline V and J ends were trimmed by 4 bases and 9 bases, with 7 bases remaining between them. The CDR3 runs to 11 residues.

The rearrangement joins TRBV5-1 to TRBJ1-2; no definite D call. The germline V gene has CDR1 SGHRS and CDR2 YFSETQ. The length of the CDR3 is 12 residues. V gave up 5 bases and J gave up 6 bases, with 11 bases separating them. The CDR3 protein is CASRFWGDGYTF. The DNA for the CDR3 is TGCGCCAGCAGATTCTGGGGAGATGGCTACACCTTC.

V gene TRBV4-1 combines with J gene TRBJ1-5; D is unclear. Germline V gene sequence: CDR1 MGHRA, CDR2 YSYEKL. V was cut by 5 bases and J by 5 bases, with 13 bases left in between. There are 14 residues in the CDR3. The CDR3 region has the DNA TGCGCCAGCAGCTCGCCGGGGAATTATCAGCCCCAGCATTTT. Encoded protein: CASSSPGNYQPQHF.

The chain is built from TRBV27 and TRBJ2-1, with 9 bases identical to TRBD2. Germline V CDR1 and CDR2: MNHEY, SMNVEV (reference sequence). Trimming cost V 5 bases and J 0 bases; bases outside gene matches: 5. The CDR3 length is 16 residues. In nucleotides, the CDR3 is TGTGCCAGCAGTACTAGCGGGTATAGCTCCTACAATGAGCAGTTCTTC. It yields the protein CASSTSGYSSYNEQFF.